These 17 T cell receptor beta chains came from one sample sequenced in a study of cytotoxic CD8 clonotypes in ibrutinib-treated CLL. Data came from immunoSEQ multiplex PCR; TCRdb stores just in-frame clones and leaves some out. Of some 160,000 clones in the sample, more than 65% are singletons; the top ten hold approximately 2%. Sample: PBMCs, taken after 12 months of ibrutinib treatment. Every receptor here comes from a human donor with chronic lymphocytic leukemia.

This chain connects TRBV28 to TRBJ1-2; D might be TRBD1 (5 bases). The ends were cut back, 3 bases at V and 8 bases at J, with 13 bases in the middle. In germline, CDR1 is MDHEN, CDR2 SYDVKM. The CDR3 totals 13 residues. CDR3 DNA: TGTGCCAGCAGTTTTGGGACCGCAAGCGGCTACACCTTC. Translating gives CASSFGTASGYTF.

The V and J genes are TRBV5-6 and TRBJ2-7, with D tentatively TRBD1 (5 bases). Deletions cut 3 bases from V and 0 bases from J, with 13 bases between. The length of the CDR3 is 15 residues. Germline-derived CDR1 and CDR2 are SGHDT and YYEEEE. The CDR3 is CASSSPGINSYEQYF. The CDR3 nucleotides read TGTGCCAGCAGCTCCCCAGGGATAAACTCCTACGAGCAGTACTTC.

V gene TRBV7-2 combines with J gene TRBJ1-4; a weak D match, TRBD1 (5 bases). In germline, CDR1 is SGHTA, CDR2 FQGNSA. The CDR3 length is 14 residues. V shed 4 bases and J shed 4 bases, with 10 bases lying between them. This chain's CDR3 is CASSSLGVNEKLFF. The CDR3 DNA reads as TGTGCCAGCAGCTCCCTGGGGGTTAATGAAAAACTGTTTTTT.

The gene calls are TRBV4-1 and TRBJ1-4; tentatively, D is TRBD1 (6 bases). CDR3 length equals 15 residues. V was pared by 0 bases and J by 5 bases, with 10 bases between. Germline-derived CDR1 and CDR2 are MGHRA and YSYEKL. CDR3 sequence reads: CASSQDQGLNEKLFF. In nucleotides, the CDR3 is TGCGCCAGCAGCCAAGATCAGGGGTTGAATGAAAAACTGTTTTTT.

In DNA, the CDR3 is TGTGCCATCAGTGAATCGGGGTCTCGGTATGGCTACACCTTC. Amino acids: CAISESGSRYGYTF. This rearrangement joins TRBV10-3 to TRBJ1-2; D remains unclear. CDR1 is ENHRY, CDR2 SYGVKD, per germline. The CDR3 runs to 14 residues. Deletions cut 3 bases from V and 5 bases from J, with 13 bases between.

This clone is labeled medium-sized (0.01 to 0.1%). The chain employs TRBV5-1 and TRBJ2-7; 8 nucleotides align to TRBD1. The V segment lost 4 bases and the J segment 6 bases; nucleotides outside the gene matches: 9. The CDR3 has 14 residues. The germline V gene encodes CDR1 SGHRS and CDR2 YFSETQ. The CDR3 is CASSLLTGAPEQYF. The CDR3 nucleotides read TGCGCCAGCAGCCTTTTGACAGGGGCTCCCGAGCAGTACTTC. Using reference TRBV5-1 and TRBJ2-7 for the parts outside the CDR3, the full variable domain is KAGVTQTPRYLIKTRGQQVTLSCSPISGHRSVSWYQQTPGQGLQFLFEYFSETQRNKGNFPGRFSGRQFSNSRSEMNVSTLELGDSALYLCASSLLTGAPEQYFGPGTRLTVT.

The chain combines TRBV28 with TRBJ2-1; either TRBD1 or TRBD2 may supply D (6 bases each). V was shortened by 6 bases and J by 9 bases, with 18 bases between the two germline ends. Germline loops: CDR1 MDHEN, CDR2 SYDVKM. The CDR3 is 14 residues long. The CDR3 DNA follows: TGTGCCAGCAGACGTGCTACAGGGCGGGGTGAGCAGTTCTTC. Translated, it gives CASRRATGRGEQFF.

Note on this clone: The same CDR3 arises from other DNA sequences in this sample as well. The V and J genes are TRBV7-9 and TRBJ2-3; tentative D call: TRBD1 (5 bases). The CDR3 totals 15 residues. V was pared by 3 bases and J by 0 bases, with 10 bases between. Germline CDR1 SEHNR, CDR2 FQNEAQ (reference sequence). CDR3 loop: CASSFGQGSTDTQYF. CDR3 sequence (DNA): TGTGCCAGCAGCTTCGGGCAGGGAAGCACAGATACGCAGTATTTT.

CDR3 bases: TGTGCCACCAGCAGAACCCGGGACAGACAAGAGACCCAGTACTTC. Protein product: CATSRTRDRQETQYF. This chain joins TRBV15 and TRBJ2-5; 7 bases map to TRBD1. The length of the CDR3 is 15 residues. Germline trimming cut 2 bases from V and 2 bases from J; bases unmatched to any gene: 5. Germline V gene data show CDR1 as LNHNV and CDR2 as YYDKDF (reference sequence). The full variable domain, rest sourced from reference TRBV15 and TRBJ2-5, is DAMVIQNPRYQVTQFGKPVTLSCSQTLNHNVMYWYQQKSSQAPKLLFHYYDKDFNNEADTPDNFQSRRPNTSFCFLDIRSPGLGDTAMYLCATSRTRDRQETQYFGPGTRLLVL.

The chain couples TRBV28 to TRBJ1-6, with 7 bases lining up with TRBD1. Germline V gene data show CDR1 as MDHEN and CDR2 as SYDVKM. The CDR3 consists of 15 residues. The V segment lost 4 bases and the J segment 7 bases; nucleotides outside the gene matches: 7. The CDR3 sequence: CASSSSTGRNSPLHF. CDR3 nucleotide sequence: TGTGCCAGCAGTTCATCGACAGGGAGGAATTCACCCCTCCACTTT.

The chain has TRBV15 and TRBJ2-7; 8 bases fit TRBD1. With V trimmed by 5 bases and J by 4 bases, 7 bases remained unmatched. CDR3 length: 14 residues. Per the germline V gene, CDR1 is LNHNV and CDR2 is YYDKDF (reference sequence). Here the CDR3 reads CATSLGTGQYEQYF. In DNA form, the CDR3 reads TGTGCCACCAGCCTCGGGACAGGACAGTACGAGCAGTACTTC.

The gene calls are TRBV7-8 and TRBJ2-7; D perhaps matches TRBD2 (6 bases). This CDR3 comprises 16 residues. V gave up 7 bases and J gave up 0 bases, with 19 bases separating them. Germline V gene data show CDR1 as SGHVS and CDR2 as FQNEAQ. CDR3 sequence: CASTLKTGVSSYEQYF. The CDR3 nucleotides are TGTGCCAGCACCCTAAAGACGGGAGTGAGCTCCTACGAGCAGTACTTC.

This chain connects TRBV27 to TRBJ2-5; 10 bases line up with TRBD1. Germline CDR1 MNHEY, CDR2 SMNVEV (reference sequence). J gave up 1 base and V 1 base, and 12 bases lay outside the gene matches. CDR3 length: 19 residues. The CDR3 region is CASSLLRASRDRGQETQYF. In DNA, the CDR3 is TGTGCCAGCAGTTTATTGAGGGCCTCCCGGGACAGGGGCCAAGAGACCCAGTACTTC.

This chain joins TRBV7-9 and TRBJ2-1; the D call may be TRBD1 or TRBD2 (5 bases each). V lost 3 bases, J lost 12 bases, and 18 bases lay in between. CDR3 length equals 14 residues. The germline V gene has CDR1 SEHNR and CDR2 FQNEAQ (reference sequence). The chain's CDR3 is CASSFPPGTPGQFF. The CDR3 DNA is TGTGCCAGCAGCTTCCCACCCGGGACCCCCGGGCAGTTCTTC.

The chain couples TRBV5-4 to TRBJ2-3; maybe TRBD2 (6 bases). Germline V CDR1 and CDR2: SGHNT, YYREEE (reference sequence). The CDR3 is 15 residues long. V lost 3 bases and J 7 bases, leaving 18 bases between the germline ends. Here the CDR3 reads CASSYGGARENTQYF. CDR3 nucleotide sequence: TGTGCCAGCAGCTACGGCGGGGCGAGGGAAAATACGCAGTATTTT.

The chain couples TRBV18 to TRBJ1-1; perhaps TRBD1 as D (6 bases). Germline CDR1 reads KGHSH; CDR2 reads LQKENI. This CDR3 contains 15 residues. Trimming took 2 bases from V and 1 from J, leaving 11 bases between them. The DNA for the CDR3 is TGTGCCAGCTCACCAAGCAGGACAGAGAACACTGAAGCTTTCTTT. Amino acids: CASSPSRTENTEAFF.

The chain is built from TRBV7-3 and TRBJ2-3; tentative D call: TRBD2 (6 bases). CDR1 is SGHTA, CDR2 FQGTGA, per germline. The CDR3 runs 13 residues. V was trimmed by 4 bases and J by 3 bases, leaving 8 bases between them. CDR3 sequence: CASSSEGTDTQYF. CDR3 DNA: TGTGCCAGCAGCTCGGAGGGGACAGATACGCAGTATTTT.